This T cell receptor beta chain originates from a study of blood T cells in healthy people across ages. The second PCR ran about 6 to 12 cycles with a sample-barcoded 5' primer and J-beta primers. TCRdb reanalysed the 5' RACE reads using MiXCR and keeps one entry per CDR3 protein. This table has about 1.8 million distinct CDR3 sequences, around half appearing once. Trimming removed 10 bases at V and 0 bases at J, with 10 bases between. This CDR3 contains 13 residues. Looked up from germline, CDR1 is SEHNR and CDR2 is FQNEAQ (reference sequence). Study-level results: Researchers said unsorted PBMCs prevented a conclusive naive versus antigen-experienced comparison. Estimated diversity across one million T cells was deemed an underestimate.

Concerning this clonotype itself: As yet, its antigen is unknown.

Per sample, a minimum of 6.5 million PBMCs were isolated. The chain couples TRBV7-9 to TRBJ2-1; perhaps D is TRBD1 or TRBD2 (5 bases each). Sequencing used blood. This clonotype was obtained from a woman aged 40 to 50 in good health. The CDR3 is CATDGGSYNEQFF. CDR3 coding DNA: TGTGCCACCGATGGGGGCTCCTACAATGAGCAGTTCTTC.